The entry below gives a single T cell receptor (beta chain) sequence along with its context. Original processing methods: Amplification of reference gene primers was used by the study to estimate nucleated cell counts. Clones were read by immunoSEQ multiplex PCR, and TCRdb kept only the in-frame ones, dropping some. Clone size and the V and J calls come from that table; the DNA yielded D and trimming. This table holds about 36,000 clones, about 77% found once. This sample was taken from a study of blood T cell repertoires in COVID-19. Study information: T cells, B-cell-depleted T cells, or PBMCs provided the cDNA or gDNA that served as material.

In germline, CDR1 is MGHRA, CDR2 YSYEKL. The CDR3 has 15 amino acids. Trimming left V 0 bases short and J 4 bases short, with 11 bases between. The TCR originated in a man aged 60 to 69 with acute or convalescent COVID-19. V usage is TRBV4-1 and J usage is TRBJ2-3; tentative D call: TRBD2 (6 bases). The sequenced sample was peripheral blood. The CDR3 DNA is TGCGCCAGCAGCCAAGATCGGGGGATTCCAGATACGCAGTATTTT. It specifies CASSQDRGIPDTQYF.